Presented here are 16 T cell receptor beta chains from one specimen sequenced in a study of shared clonotypes between healthy human individuals. Sequencing was performed with immunoSEQ multiplex PCR; in TCRdb, only in-frame clones are kept and a portion is missing. The table has just under 350,000 clones, around 70% seen once; the top ten hold about 10%. The sample consisted of memory CD4+ T cells sorted from blood. The subset was: CD45RA-negative fraction. These receptor sequences come from a man aged 30 to 45 in good health.

This chain links TRBV10-3 with TRBJ2-1, with D tentatively TRBD1 or TRBD2 (5 bases each). The CDR3 runs to 17 residues. Germline V gene data show CDR1 as ENHRY and CDR2 as SYGVKD. V shed 2 bases and J shed 12 bases, with 26 bases lying between them. The DNA of the CDR3 is TGTGCCATCAGTGAGCGAAACTCCGGGACCGCGCCTCCGCGGCAGTTCTTC. Amino acids: CAISERNSGTAPPRQFF.

V usage is TRBV9 and J usage is TRBJ1-4, with a possible D match to TRBD1 (6 bases). Germline assignment: CDR1 SGDLS and CDR2 YYNGEE. The CDR3 consists of 18 residues. V gave up 3 bases and J gave up 3 bases, with 21 bases separating them. The CDR3 region is CASSAEGLQGVANEKLFF. Here the CDR3 DNA reads TGTGCCAGCAGCGCCGAAGGGCTACAGGGAGTCGCTAATGAAAAACTGTTTTTT.

On this clone itself: In the same sample, other DNA sequences code for this CDR3. The V gene is TRBV2, the J gene TRBJ2-7; D possibly corresponds to TRBD1 (6 bases). Trimming took 6 bases from V and 2 from J, leaving 11 bases between them. Germline CDR1 reads SNHLY; CDR2 reads FYNNEI. The CDR3 is 13 residues long. The DNA for the CDR3 is TGTGCCAGCAGCGGGGACACCACCTACGAGCAGTACTTC. This gives the protein CASSGDTTYEQYF.

The V gene is TRBV28, the J gene TRBJ2-1; D remains unclear. V was cut by 5 bases and J by 5 bases, with 13 bases left in between. Germline loops: CDR1 MDHEN, CDR2 SYDVKM. This CDR3 is built from 14 residues. The CDR3 bases are TGTGCCAGCAGTCCACCCATTCTCCACAATGAGCAGTTCTTC. It codes for CASSPPILHNEQFF.

The table lists this clone with a few counts. The gene calls are TRBV10-3 and TRBJ2-4; D possibly uses TRBD1 or TRBD2 (6 bases each). Trimming cost V 5 bases and J 6 bases, with 14 bases left between them. The germline CDR1 and CDR2 sequences are ENHRY and SYGVKD. This CDR3 comprises 14 residues. DNA for the CDR3: TGTGCCATCAGTCAAGGGGGGCAAGGAAACATTCAGTACTTC. This sequence encodes CAISQGGQGNIQYF.

This clone was seen at least ten times. Here the CDR3 reads CASSNAGLAGSEQYF. CDR3 in DNA: TGTGCCAGCAGCAACGCGGGACTAGCGGGATCCGAGCAGTACTTC. The genes are TRBV7-3 and TRBJ2-7, with 13 bases lining up with TRBD2. This CDR3 spans 15 amino acids. The V segment lost 5 bases and the J segment 6 bases; nucleotides outside the gene matches: 7. CDR1 is SGHTA, CDR2 FQGTGA, per germline.

This chain joins TRBV18 and TRBJ2-7; D not certain. Trimming cost V 1 base and J 5 bases, with 9 bases left between them. The CDR3 has 13 amino acids. The germline gives CDR1 KGHSH, CDR2 LQKENI. This CDR3 is CASSPLRTDEQYF. As DNA, the CDR3 is TGTGCCAGCTCACCACTCCGCACTGACGAGCAGTACTTC. Looking up the rest from reference TRBV18 and TRBJ2-7 gives the full variable domain: NAGVMQNPRHLVRRRGQEARLRCSPMKGHSHVYWYRQLPEEGLKFMVYLQKENIIDESGMPKERFSAEFPKEGPSILRIQQVVRGDSAAYFCASSPLRTDEQYFGPGTRLTVT.

This chain uses TRBV7-2 with TRBJ2-3; TRBD2 agrees at 7 bases. Germline lookup yields CDR1 SGHTA and CDR2 FQGNSA. J gave up 2 bases and V 4 bases, and 9 bases lay outside the gene matches. The CDR3 loop spans 16 amino acids. The CDR3, as DNA: TGTGCCAGCAGCTCTGGACTAGGATGGGTCACAGATACGCAGTATTTT. Translated: CASSSGLGWVTDTQYF.

To note about this clone: A read error is the likely source, as a far larger clone sits one nucleotide away. The sample contains more than one DNA sequence encoding this CDR3. The chain is built from TRBV18 and TRBJ2-3; no clear D. The CDR3 covers 13 residues. With 3 bases removed from V and 0 bases from J, the gap between germline ends came to 4 bases. In germline, CDR1 is KGHSH, CDR2 LQKENI. The CDR3 sequence: CASSPPSTDTQYF. In DNA, the CDR3 is TGTGCCAGCTCACCTCCTAGCACAGATACGCAGTATTTT.

Written as DNA, the CDR3 is TGTGCCAGCAGCCAAGATGGCCCAAGCTCAGCTTTCTTT. Translation gives CASSQDGPSSAFF. J is TRBJ1-1 and V is TRBV14; D call uncertain. The V gene's germline CDR1 is SGHDN and CDR2 FVKESK. This CDR3 is built from 13 residues. V was shortened by 0 bases and J by 10 bases, with 12 bases between the two germline ends.

In its sample, this clone was seen a few times. V and J are TRBV19 and TRBJ1-1, with 7 bases aligning to TRBD1. CDR3 length equals 14 residues. Germline CDR1 reads LNHDA; CDR2 reads SQIVND (reference sequence). Trimming at V came to 3 bases and at J to 7 bases, leaving 8 bases not matched to a gene. The CDR3: CASSIDREKGEAFF. Written as DNA, the CDR3 is TGTGCCAGTAGTATCGACAGGGAGAAGGGTGAAGCTTTCTTT. Using reference TRBV19 and TRBJ1-1 for the parts outside the CDR3, the full variable domain is DGGITQSPKYLFRKEGQNVTLSCEQNLNHDAMYWYRQDPGQGLRLIYYSQIVNDFQKGDIAEGYSVSREKKESFPLTVTSAQKNPTAFYLCASSIDREKGEAFFGQGTRLTVV.

The chain recombines TRBV19 with TRBJ1-5; maybe TRBD1 (6 bases). CDR3 length equals 14 residues. Trimming pared 3 bases from V and 9 bases from J, leaving 15 bases between. Germline-derived CDR1 and CDR2 are LNHDA and SQIVND (reference sequence). The CDR3 protein is CASSIDWRGMPQHF. In DNA, the CDR3 is TGTGCCAGTAGTATTGATTGGAGGGGGATGCCCCAGCATTTT.

The rearrangement joins TRBV2 to TRBJ1-5; D remains ambiguous. CDR1 and CDR2 from the germline V gene are SNHLY and FYNNEI. The CDR3 sequence is 17 residues long. V was pared by 2 bases and J by 7 bases, with 21 bases between. This CDR3 is CASSEKSGRFGGQPQHF. The CDR3 region has the DNA TGTGCCAGCAGTGAAAAGTCGGGCCGCTTTGGTGGACAGCCCCAGCATTTT.

The table lists this clone with a few counts. The chain links TRBV29-1 to TRBJ2-3, with D uncertain. CDR3 length: 12 amino acids. CDR1 and CDR2 (germline): SQVTM, ANQGSEA. V gave up 2 bases and J gave up 6 bases, with 9 bases separating them. As DNA, the CDR3 is TGCAGCGTTGAAAGTCAATCCGATACGCAGTATTTT. It specifies CSVESQSDTQYF.

This rearrangement joins TRBV18 to TRBJ2-2; a possible D gene is TRBD2 (5 bases). V dropped 3 bases and J dropped 1 base, with 6 bases sitting between them. The CDR3 is 14 residues long. Germline V gives CDR1 KGHSH, CDR2 LQKENI. DNA of the CDR3: TGTGCCAGCTCACCCGGGATGAACACCGGGGAGCTGTTTTTT. Translating gives CASSPGMNTGELFF.

The chain combines TRBV10-2 with TRBJ1-1; D gene unclear. Looked up from germline, CDR1 is WSHSY and CDR2 is SAAADI. Trimming removed 6 bases from V and 1 base from J, with 3 bases in between. There are 11 residues in the CDR3. CDR3 bases: TGCGCCAGCAGATCGAACACTGAAGCTTTCTTT. It encodes CASRSNTEAFF.